This T cell receptor beta chain derives from a study of shared T cell receptors in the human thymus. Clones were read by immunoSEQ multiplex PCR, and TCRdb kept only the in-frame ones, dropping some. The table includes hundreds of thousands of clones, more than 70% detected once. CDR3 size: 18 residues. Germline assignment: CDR1 SGHDN and CDR2 FVKESK. Trimming took off 2 bases at V and 9 bases at J, with 23 bases between the two ends. This same sample was also part of a study on human thymus T cells. That report notes: Thymic material originated from resections removed in the course of corrective heart surgery. Thymic and blood repertoires seemed to favor certain V and J genes.

The clonotype was recovered from a boy in the first two years of life with a congenital heart defect. The sequenced sample was thymocytes. V and J are TRBV14 and TRBJ1-6; D might be TRBD1 (6 bases). The CDR3 reads CASSQKGPGGQRISPLHF. CDR3 bases: TGTGCCAGCAGCCAAAAGGGTCCGGGGGGCCAGCGGATTTCACCCCTCCACTTT.